These 20 T cell receptor beta chains share one sample of origin, sequenced in a study of OX40 agonist ivuxolimab in advanced cancers. TCRdb keeps only in-frame clones here, not all; method: immunoSEQ multiplex PCR. The data show around 44,000 clones, around 80% seen once. The specimen was CD4+ or CD8+ T cells sorted from blood, collected in a trial of the OX40 agonist ivuxolimab. The receptors were gathered from an adult with an advanced solid tumor such as melanoma, head and neck, liver or kidney cancer.

For this clone: An end of the junction differs from the germline gene, which may be a read error. The chain has TRBV6-1 and TRBJ1-1; maybe TRBD1 (5 bases). Germline assignment: CDR1 MNHNS and CDR2 SASEGT. CDR3 length: 15 residues. The CDR3 region is CASTELGTLNTEAFF. CDR3 sequence (DNA): TGTGCCAGCACTGAACTTGGGACGTTGAACACTGAAGCTTTCTTT.

J is TRBJ1-1 and V is TRBV27; D ambiguous. Germline loops: CDR1 MNHEY, CDR2 SMNVEV (reference sequence). V was cut by 3 bases and J by 1 base, with 15 bases left in between. The CDR3 consists of 16 residues. DNA of the CDR3: TGTGCCAGCAGTTTGACGGGCATAAGGGAGAACACTGAAGCTTTCTTT. Its protein is CASSLTGIRENTEAFF.

In this sample, this clone turned up once. V usage is TRBV28 and J usage is TRBJ2-1; no reliable D call. The V and J ends lost 5 bases and 0 bases respectively, with 8 bases between them. CDR3 size: 14 residues. CDR1 is MDHEN and CDR2 is SYDVKM in the germline V gene. CDR3 region: CASSTIISYNEQFF. CDR3 sequence (DNA): TGTGCCAGCAGTACCATAATCTCCTACAATGAGCAGTTCTTC.

This clone was counted between two and nine times. The gene calls are TRBV4-1 and TRBJ1-6; unclear D gene. The length of the CDR3 is 14 residues. The germline V gene encodes CDR1 MGHRA and CDR2 YSYEKL. Trimming took off 4 bases at V and 9 bases at J, with 13 bases between the two ends. Here the CDR3 DNA reads TGCGCCAGCAGCCGGGGAAGTCCTACTTCACCCCTCCACTTT. This encodes CASSRGSPTSPLHF.

The chain is built from TRBV2 and TRBJ2-2; D possibly matches TRBD1 or TRBD2 (6 bases each). V lost 6 bases and J 4 bases, leaving 15 bases between the germline ends. Germline V gives CDR1 SNHLY, CDR2 FYNNEI. The CDR3 sequence is 15 residues long. In DNA, the CDR3 is TGTGCCAGCAGCGCGGGACATGGGGGCACCGGGGAGCTGTTTTTT. It is translated as CASSAGHGGTGELFF.

J is TRBJ2-1 and V is TRBV5-1; D gene uncertain. V lost 7 bases to trimming and J lost 1 base, with 12 bases between them. This CDR3 is 14 amino acids long. The germline V gene has CDR1 SGHRS and CDR2 YFSETQ. The CDR3 loop reads CASALDQSYNEQFF. The CDR3 DNA follows: TGCGCCAGCGCCCTAGACCAGTCCTACAATGAGCAGTTCTTC.

The chain uses TRBV4-2 and TRBJ2-2; 7 bases are a match to TRBD2. This CDR3 is 16 amino acids long. The V and J ends lost 4 bases and 5 bases, in that order; junction bases with no gene match: 10. Germline CDR1 is LGHNA and CDR2 is YNFKEQ. This CDR3 is CASSPRLAGSTGELFF. Here the CDR3 DNA reads TGTGCCAGCAGCCCCCGACTAGCTGGTTCGACCGGGGAGCTGTTTTTT.

The V call is TRBV27, the J call TRBJ2-1, with 7 nucleotides matching TRBD1. With V trimmed by 6 bases and J by 6 bases, 8 bases remained unmatched. Per germline, CDR1 MNHEY and CDR2 SMNVEV (reference sequence). The CDR3 loop spans 14 amino acids. DNA of the CDR3: TGTGCCAGCAGGTGGGCAGGGGGAATCAATGAGCAGTTCTTC. Its protein product is CASRWAGGINEQFF.

The chain has TRBV5-1 and TRBJ2-3; D gene uncertain. The germline V gene has CDR1 SGHRS and CDR2 YFSETQ. The CDR3 is made up of 14 amino acids. V was cut by 4 bases and J by 2 bases, with 11 bases left in between. The CDR3 DNA reads TGCGCCAGCAGCGAGGCAGCGACCACAGATACGCAGTATTTT. It translates to CASSEAATTDTQYF.

This chain uses TRBV28 with TRBJ1-5; TRBD1 agrees at 8 bases. Germline lookup yields CDR1 MDHEN and CDR2 SYDVKM. CDR3 length equals 15 residues. V was pared by 4 bases and J by 7 bases, with 9 bases of the junction left unmatched. CDR3 region: CASSSAQGAGQPQHF. CDR3 DNA: TGTGCCAGCAGTTCGGCCCAGGGGGCCGGGCAGCCCCAGCATTTT.

The CDR3 DNA follows: TGCGCCAGCAGCACAAAGACAGGGTACACAGATACGCAGTATTTT. This encodes CASSTKTGYTDTQYF. This chain uses TRBV5-1 with TRBJ2-3; TRBD1 agrees at 7 bases. The V gene's germline CDR1 is SGHRS and CDR2 YFSETQ. Trimming removed 4 bases from V and 2 bases from J; junction bases left unmatched: 7. This CDR3 has 15 residues.

This clone was detected a few times. The chain recombines TRBV2 with TRBJ1-3, with 7 bases that match TRBD1. CDR1 is SNHLY and CDR2 is FYNNEI in the germline V gene. With V trimmed by 3 bases and J by 2 bases, 4 bases remained unmatched. This CDR3 spans 15 amino acids. CDR3 sequence (DNA): TGTGCCAGCAGTGACGAGGGGGCAGCTGGAAACACCATATATTTT. Amino acid sequence: CASSDEGAAGNTIYF.

This sequence joins TRBV11-2 and TRBJ2-4, with a tentative D call TRBD2 (6 bases). CDR1 and CDR2 from the germline V gene are SGHAT and FQNNGV. V gave up 4 bases and J gave up 1 base, with 11 bases separating them. The CDR3 extends over 15 amino acids. CDR3 coding DNA: TGTGCCAGCAGCTCGTTACGGGGGGCCAAAAACATTCAGTACTTC. Protein: CASSSLRGAKNIQYF.

The chain has TRBV10-2 and TRBJ2-5; D is unresolved. CDR1 is WSHSY and CDR2 is SAAADI in the germline V gene. This CDR3 has 14 residues. With 0 bases removed from V and 2 bases from J, the gap between germline ends came to 7 bases. CDR3 loop: CASSESGGQETQYF. The CDR3, as DNA: TGCGCCAGCAGTGAGTCTGGCGGACAAGAGACCCAGTACTTC.

The J gene is TRBJ2-5, the V gene TRBV5-5; D is uncertain. The end of the DNA fits TRBJ2-7 better, so the J call may be wrong. CDR1 SGHKS and CDR2 YYEKEE come from the germline V gene (reference sequence). The CDR3 is 13 residues long. The CDR3 is CASSGQDSYEQYF. The CDR3 DNA reads TGTGCCAGCAGCGGCCAGGACTCCTACGAGCAGTACTTC.

This chain links TRBV19 with TRBJ1-5; 8 bases match TRBD1. CDR3 length: 13 amino acids. Trimming at V came to 9 bases and at J to 4 bases, leaving 5 bases not matched to a gene. The germline V gene has CDR1 LNHDA and CDR2 SQIVND (reference sequence). CDR3: CASGDRGNQPQHF. The CDR3 bases are TGTGCCAGCGGAGACAGGGGAAATCAGCCCCAGCATTTT. Looking up the rest from reference TRBV19 and TRBJ1-5 gives the full variable domain: DGGITQSPKYLFRKEGQNVTLSCEQNLNHDAMYWYRQDPGQGLRLIYYSQIVNDFQKGDIAEGYSVSREKKESFPLTVTSAQKNPTAFYLCASGDRGNQPQHFGDGTRLSIL.

V is TRBV25-1 and J is TRBJ2-3; a possible D gene is TRBD1 (5 bases). Trimming cost V 3 bases and J 1 base, with 14 bases left between them. Per the germline V gene, CDR1 is MGHDK and CDR2 is SYGVNS. The length of the CDR3 is 16 residues. The CDR3 sequence: CASSEYRQGRTDTQYF. CDR3 in DNA: TGTGCCAGCAGTGAGTATAGGCAGGGCCGCACAGATACGCAGTATTTT.

This clone was recorded only once. This chain joins TRBV4-2 and TRBJ1-1; possibly TRBD1 for D (5 bases). Germline values: CDR1 LGHNA, CDR2 YNFKEQ. V dropped 4 bases and J dropped 1 base, with 10 bases sitting between them. This CDR3 has 14 residues. CDR3 sequence reads: CASSRGRQNTEAFF. The CDR3 bases are TGTGCCAGCAGCCGGGGGAGGCAGAACACTGAAGCTTTCTTT.

V gene TRBV5-1 combines with J gene TRBJ2-1, with TRBD2 as a possible D gene (5 bases). The V end lost 0 bases, the J end lost 5 bases, and 15 bases lay between the germline ends. CDR1 is SGHRS, CDR2 YFSETQ, per germline. The CDR3 contains 16 residues. The CDR3 here is CASSLAVGAMNNEQFF. The CDR3 nucleotides read TGCGCCAGCAGCTTGGCAGTGGGAGCGATGAACAATGAGCAGTTCTTC.

This clone was detected only once. The chain has TRBV5-5 and TRBJ2-1; D uncertain. Germline-derived CDR1 and CDR2 are SGHKS and YYEKEE (reference sequence). Trimming shortened V by 6 bases and J by 3 bases, and 13 bases separated the two germline ends. CDR3 length: 14 residues. Here the CDR3 DNA reads TGTGCCAGCACAAATTGGGTGATCTACAATGAGCAGTTCTTC. It yields the protein CASTNWVIYNEQFF.